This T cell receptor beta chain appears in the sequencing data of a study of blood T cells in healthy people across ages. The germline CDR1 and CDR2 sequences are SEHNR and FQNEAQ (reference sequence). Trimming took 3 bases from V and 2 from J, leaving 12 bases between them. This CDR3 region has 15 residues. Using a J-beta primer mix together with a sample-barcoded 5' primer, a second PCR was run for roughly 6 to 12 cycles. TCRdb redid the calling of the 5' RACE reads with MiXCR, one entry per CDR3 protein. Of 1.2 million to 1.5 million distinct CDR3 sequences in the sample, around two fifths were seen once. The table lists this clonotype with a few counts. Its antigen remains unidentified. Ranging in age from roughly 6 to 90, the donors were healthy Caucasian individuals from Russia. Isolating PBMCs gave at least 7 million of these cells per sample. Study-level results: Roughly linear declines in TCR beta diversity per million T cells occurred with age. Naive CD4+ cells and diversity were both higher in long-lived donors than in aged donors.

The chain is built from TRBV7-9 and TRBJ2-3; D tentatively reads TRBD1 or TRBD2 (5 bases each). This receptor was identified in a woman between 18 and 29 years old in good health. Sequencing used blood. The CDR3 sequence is CASSFLAGATDTQYF. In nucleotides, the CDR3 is TGTGCCAGCAGCTTTCTAGCCGGGGCCACAGATACGCAGTATTTT.